These 6 T cell receptor beta chains share one sample of origin, sequenced in a study of CD8+ T cells in alopecia areata. Treatment indicated: oral pan-JAK inhibitor, 5-10 mg twice daily. Extracted from the samples, RNA was reverse transcribed into cDNA to serve as the sequencing template. TCRdb keeps only in-frame clones here, not all; method: immunoSEQ multiplex PCR. The data contain about 76,000 clones, around 67% of them singletons. This specimen was CD8+ T cells sorted from blood, taken at week 24, from a patient treated with tofacitinib. These receptors were collected from a human donor with alopecia areata.

The chain recombines TRBV7-9 with TRBJ1-3; D not certain. The germline gives CDR1 SEHNR, CDR2 FQNEAQ (reference sequence). V lost 4 bases and J lost 0, with 13 bases in between. The CDR3 spans 16 residues. In DNA form, the CDR3 reads TGTGCCAGCAGCTACGGAGGAGCCCTCTCTGGAAACACCATATATTTT. This codes for CASSYGGALSGNTIYF.

The rearrangement joins TRBV7-2 to TRBJ2-7, with D maybe TRBD1 (6 bases). Germline V gives CDR1 SGHTA, CDR2 FQGNSA. V was shortened by 3 bases and J by 0 bases, with 12 bases between the two germline ends. The CDR3 is 15 residues long. The CDR3 bases are TGTGCCAGCAGCTTTGTTGGCAGGGGCTCCTACGAGCAGTACTTC. Encoded protein: CASSFVGRGSYEQYF.

The chain combines TRBV4-3 with TRBJ2-3, with 7 bases that match TRBD2. J was trimmed by 2 bases and V by 0 bases; bases with no gene match: 2. The germline CDR1 and CDR2 sequences are LGHNA and YSLEER. The CDR3 contains 15 residues. CDR3 sequence (DNA): TGCGCCAGCAGCCAAGATAGACTAGCCACAGATACGCAGTATTTT. Its protein is CASSQDRLATDTQYF.

This sequence joins TRBV6-5 and TRBJ2-7; tentative D call: TRBD1 (6 bases). The length of the CDR3 is 13 residues. Trimming shortened V by 6 bases and J by 5 bases, and 14 bases separated the two germline ends. Germline values: CDR1 MNHEY, CDR2 SVGAGI. The CDR3 DNA follows: TGTGCCAGCAGCTCTACAGGGCTGGACGAGCAGTACTTC. This gives the protein CASSSTGLDEQYF.

This sequence joins TRBV5-1 and TRBJ2-7; 8 nucleotides match TRBD1. V gave up 2 bases and J gave up 2 bases; unmatched junction bases: 3. Germline V gives CDR1 SGHRS, CDR2 YFSETQ. The CDR3 loop spans 14 amino acids. CDR3: CASSFDRGTYEQYF. As DNA, the CDR3 is TGCGCCAGCAGCTTTGACAGGGGAACCTACGAGCAGTACTTC.

The CDR3 is CASSYSAAQDDTQYF. CDR3 nucleotides: TGTGCCAGCAGTTACTCTGCAGCCCAGGATGATACGCAGTATTTT. V and J are TRBV6-5 and TRBJ2-3; D unresolved. CDR1 and CDR2 from the germline V gene are MNHEY and SVGAGI. The CDR3 has 15 residues. V lost 0 bases and J 6 bases, leaving 13 bases between the germline ends.